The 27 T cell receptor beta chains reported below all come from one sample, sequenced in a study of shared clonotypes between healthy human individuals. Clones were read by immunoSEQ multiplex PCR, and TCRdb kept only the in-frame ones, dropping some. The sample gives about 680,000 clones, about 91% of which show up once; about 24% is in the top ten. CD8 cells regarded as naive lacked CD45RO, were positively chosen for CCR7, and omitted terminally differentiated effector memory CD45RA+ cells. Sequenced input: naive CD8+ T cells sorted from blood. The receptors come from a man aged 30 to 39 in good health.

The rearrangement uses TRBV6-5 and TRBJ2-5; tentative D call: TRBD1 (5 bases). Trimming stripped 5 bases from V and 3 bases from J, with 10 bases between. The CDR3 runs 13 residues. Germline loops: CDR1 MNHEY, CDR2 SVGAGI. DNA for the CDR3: TGTGCCAGCAGTCGGGTACAGGAAGAGACCCAGTACTTC. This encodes CASSRVQEETQYF.

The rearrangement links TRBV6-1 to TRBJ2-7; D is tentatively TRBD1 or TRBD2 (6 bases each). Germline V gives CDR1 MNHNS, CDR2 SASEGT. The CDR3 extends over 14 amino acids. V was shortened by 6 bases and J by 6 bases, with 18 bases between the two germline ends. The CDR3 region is CASSQGRGGFEQYF. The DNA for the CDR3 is TGTGCCAGCAGCCAGGGGCGGGGCGGATTCGAGCAGTACTTC.

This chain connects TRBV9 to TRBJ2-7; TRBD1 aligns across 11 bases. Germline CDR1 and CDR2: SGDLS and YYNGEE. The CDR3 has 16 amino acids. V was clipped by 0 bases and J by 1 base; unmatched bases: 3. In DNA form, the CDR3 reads TGTGCCAGCAGCGTAGGTGGGACAGGGGGATCCTACGAGCAGTACTTC. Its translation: CASSVGGTGGSYEQYF.

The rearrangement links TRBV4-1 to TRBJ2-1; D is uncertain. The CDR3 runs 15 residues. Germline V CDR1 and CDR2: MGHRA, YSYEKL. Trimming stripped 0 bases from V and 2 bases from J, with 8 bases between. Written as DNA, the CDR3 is TGCGCCAGCAGCCAAGAGGATCCTCCCTACAATGAGCAGTTCTTC. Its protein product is CASSQEDPPYNEQFF.

This CDR3 is CASRPPRGGRLETQYF. The CDR3 DNA reads TGTGCCAGCAGGCCCCCCAGGGGCGGGAGGTTGGAGACCCAGTACTTC. The V call is TRBV7-9, the J call TRBJ2-5; 8 bases map to TRBD2. CDR3 length: 16 residues. The J segment lost 5 bases and the V segment lost 6 bases, leaving 14 bases of the junction unmatched. From germline, CDR1 is SEHNR and CDR2 FQNEAQ (reference sequence).

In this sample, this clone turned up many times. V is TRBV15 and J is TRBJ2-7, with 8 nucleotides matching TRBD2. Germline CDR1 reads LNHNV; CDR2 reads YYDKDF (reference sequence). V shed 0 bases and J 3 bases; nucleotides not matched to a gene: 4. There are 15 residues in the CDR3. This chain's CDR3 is CATSRDRLAGYEQYF. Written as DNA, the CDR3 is TGTGCCACCAGCAGAGATCGGCTAGCGGGCTACGAGCAGTACTTC.

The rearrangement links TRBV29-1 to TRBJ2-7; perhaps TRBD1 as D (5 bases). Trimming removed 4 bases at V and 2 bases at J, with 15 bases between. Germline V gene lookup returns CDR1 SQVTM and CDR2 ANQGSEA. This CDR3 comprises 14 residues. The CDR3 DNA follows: TGCAGCGTTGTAGGGGTCAGGTCGACCTACGAGCAGTACTTC. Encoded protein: CSVVGVRSTYEQYF.

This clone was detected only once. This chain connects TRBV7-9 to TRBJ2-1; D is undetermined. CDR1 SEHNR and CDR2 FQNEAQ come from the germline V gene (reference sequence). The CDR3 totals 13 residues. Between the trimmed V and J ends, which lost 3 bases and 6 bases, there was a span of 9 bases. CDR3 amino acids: CASSFSLTNEQFF. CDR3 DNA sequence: TGTGCCAGCAGCTTTTCTTTGACCAATGAGCAGTTCTTC.

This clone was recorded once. As DNA, the CDR3 is TGCGCCAGCAGCCCGAGGGTTTTAGGTCCCTACGAGCAGTACTTC. Protein: CASSPRVLGPYEQYF. The gene calls are TRBV4-1 and TRBJ2-7, with a tentative D call TRBD2 (5 bases). Trimming took off 4 bases at V and 2 bases at J, with 15 bases between the two ends. CDR1 MGHRA and CDR2 YSYEKL come from the germline V gene. The CDR3 is 15 amino acids.

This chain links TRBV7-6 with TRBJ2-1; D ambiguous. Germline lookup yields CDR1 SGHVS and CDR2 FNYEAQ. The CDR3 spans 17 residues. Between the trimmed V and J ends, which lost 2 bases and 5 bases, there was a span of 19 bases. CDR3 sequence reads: CASSLRSRKLGDNEQFF. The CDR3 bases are TGTGCCAGCAGCTTAAGGAGCAGAAAACTCGGAGACAATGAGCAGTTCTTC. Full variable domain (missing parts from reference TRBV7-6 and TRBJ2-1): GAGVSQSPRYKVTKRGQDVALRCDPISGHVSLYWYRQALGQGPEFLTYFNYEAQQDKSGLPNDRFSAERPEGSISTLTIQRTEQRDSAMYRCASSLRSRKLGDNEQFFGPGTRLTVL.

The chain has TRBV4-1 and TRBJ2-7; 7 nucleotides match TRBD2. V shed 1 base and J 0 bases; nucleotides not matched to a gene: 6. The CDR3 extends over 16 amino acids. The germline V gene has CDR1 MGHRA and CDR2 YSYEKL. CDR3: CASSQVTSVSSYEQYF. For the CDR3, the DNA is TGCGCCAGCAGCCAAGTAACTAGCGTGAGCTCCTACGAGCAGTACTTC.

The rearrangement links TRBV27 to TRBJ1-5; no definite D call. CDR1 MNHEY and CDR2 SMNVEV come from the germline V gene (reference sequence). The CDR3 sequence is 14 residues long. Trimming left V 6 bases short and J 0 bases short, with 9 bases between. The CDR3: CASRGRNSNQPQHF. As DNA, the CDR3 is TGTGCCAGCAGGGGAAGAAATAGCAATCAGCCCCAGCATTTT.

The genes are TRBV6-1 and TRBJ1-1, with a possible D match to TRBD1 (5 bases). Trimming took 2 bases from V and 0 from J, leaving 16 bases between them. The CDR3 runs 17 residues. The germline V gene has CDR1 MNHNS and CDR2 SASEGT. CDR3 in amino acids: CASSERWTNIMNTEAFF. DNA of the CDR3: TGTGCCAGCAGTGAAAGGTGGACAAATATCATGAACACTGAAGCTTTCTTT.

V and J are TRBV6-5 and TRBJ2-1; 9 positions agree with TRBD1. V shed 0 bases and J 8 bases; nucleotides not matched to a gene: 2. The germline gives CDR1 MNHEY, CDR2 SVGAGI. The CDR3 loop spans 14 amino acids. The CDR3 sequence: CASSYSTGGDEQFF. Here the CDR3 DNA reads TGTGCCAGCAGTTACTCGACAGGGGGGGATGAGCAGTTCTTC.

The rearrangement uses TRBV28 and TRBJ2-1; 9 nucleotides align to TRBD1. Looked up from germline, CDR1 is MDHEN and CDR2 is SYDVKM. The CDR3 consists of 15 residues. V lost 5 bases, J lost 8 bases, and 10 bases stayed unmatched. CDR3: CASSDRDRVNDEQFF. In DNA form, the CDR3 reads TGTGCCAGCAGTGACCGGGACAGGGTCAACGATGAGCAGTTCTTC.

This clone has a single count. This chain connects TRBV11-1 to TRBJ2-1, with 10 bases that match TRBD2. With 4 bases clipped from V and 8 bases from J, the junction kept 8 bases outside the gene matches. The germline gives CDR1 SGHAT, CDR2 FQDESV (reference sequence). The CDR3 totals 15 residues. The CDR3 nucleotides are TGTGCCAGCAGCTCCGGGACTAGCGTGTTCGATGAGCAGTTCTTC. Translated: CASSSGTSVFDEQFF.

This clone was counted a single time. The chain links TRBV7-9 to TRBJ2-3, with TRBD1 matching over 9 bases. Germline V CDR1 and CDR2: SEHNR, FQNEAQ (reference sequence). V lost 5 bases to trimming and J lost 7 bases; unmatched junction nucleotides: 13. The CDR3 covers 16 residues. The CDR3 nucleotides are TGTGCCAGCAGCCCCCCCGGGACAGGGAGAGTCAATACGCAGTATTTT. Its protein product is CASSPPGTGRVNTQYF. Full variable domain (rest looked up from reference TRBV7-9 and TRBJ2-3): DTGVSQNPRHKITKRGQNVTFRCDPISEHNRLYWYRQTLGQGPEFLTYFQNEAQLEKSRLLSDRFSAERPKGSFSTLEIQRTEQGDSAMYLCASSPPGTGRVNTQYFGPGTRLTVL.

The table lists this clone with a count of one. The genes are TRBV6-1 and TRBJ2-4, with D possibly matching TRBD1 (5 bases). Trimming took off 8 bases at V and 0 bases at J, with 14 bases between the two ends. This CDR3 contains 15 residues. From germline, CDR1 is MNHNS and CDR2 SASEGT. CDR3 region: CASVDSQLAKNIQYF. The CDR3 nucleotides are TGTGCCAGCGTTGACAGTCAACTAGCCAAAAACATTCAGTACTTC.

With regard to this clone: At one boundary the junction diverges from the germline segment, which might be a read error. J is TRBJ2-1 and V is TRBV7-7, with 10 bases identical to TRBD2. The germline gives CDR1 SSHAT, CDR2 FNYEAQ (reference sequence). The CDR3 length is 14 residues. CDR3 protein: CASSFASGSDEQFF. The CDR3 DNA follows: TGTGCTAGCAGCTTTGCTAGCGGGAGTGATGAGCAGTTCTTC. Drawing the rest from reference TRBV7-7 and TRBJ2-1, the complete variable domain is GAGVSQSPRYKVTKRGQDVTLRCDPISSHATLYWYQQALGQGPEFLTYFNYEAQPDKSGLPSDRFSAERPEGSISTLTIQRTEQRDSAMYRCASSFASGSDEQFFGPGTRLTVL.

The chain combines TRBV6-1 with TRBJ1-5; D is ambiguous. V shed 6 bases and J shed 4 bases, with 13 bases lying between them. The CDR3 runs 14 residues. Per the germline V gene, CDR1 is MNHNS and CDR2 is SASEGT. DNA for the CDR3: TGTGCCAGCAGATTGGAGCAGGAAAATCAGCCCCAGCATTTT. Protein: CASRLEQENQPQHF.

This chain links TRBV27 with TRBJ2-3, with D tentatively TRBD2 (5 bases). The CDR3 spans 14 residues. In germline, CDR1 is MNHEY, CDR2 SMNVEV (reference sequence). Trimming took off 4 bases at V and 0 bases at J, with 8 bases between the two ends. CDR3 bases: TGTGCCAGCAGTTCTGGACTTAGCACAGATACGCAGTATTTT. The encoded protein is CASSSGLSTDTQYF.

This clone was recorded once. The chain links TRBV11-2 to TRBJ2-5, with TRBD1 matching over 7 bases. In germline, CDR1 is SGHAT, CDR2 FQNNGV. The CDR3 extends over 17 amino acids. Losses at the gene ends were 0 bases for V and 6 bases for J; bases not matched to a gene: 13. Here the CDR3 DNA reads TGTGCCAGCAGCTTAGAAGGGCCCGGGGCAGGGGGACAGACCCAGTACTTC. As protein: CASSLEGPGAGGQTQYF.

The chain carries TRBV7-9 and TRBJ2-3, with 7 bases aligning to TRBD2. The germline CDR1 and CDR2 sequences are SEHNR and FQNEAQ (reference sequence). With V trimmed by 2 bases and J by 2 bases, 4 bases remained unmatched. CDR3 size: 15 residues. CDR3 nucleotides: TGTGCCAGCAGCTTAAGCCTAGCGGACACAGATACGCAGTATTTT. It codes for CASSLSLADTDTQYF.

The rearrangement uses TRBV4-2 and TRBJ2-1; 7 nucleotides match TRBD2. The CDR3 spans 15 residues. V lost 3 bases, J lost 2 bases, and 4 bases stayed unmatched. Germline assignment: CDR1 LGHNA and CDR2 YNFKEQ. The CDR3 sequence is CASSHTSGTYNEQFF. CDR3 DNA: TGTGCCAGCAGCCATACCAGCGGGACCTACAATGAGCAGTTCTTC.

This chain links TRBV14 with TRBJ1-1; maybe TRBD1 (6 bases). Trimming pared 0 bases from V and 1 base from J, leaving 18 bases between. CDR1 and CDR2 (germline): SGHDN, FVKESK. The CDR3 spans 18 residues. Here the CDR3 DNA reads TGTGCCAGCAGCCAAGAGTGGGGGGCAGGCTGGGCGAACACTGAAGCTTTCTTT. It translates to CASSQEWGAGWANTEAFF.

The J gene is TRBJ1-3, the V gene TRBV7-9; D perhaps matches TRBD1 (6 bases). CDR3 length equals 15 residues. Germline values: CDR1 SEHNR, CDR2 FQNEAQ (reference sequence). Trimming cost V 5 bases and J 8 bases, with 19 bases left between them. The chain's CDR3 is CASSPRDMFSYTIYF. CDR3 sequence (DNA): TGTGCCAGCAGCCCCCGGGACATGTTTTCCTACACCATATATTTT.

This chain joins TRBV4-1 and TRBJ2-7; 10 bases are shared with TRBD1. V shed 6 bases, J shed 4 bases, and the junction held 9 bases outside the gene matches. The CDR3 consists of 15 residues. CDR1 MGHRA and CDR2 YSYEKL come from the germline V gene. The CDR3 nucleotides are TGCGCCAGCAGTGCAATCCCGGGACAGGGGTACGAGCAGTACTTC. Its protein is CASSAIPGQGYEQYF.